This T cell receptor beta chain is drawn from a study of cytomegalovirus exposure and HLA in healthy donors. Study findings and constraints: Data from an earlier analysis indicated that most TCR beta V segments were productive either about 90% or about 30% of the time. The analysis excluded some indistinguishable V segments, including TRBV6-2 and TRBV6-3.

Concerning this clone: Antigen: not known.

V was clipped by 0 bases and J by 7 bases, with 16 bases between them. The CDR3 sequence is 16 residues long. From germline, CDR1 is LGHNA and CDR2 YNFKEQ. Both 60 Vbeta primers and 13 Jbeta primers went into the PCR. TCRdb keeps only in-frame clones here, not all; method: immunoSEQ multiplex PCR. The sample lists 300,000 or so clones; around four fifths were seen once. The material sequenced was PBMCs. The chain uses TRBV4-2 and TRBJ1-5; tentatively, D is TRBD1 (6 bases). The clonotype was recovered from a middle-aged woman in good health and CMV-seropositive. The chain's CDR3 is CASSQDFRTGSQPQHF. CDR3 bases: TGTGCCAGCAGCCAAGATTTCCGTACAGGGAGCCAGCCCCAGCATTTT.